This T cell receptor (beta chain) appears in the sequencing data of a study of T cell responses to AZD1222 COVID-19 vaccine. Concerning this clone: Its cognate antigen is unknown.

Using immunoSEQ multiplex PCR, the repertoire was profiled, and TCRdb retains in-frame clones only, with some absent. The sample consists of about 150,000 clones, roughly nine tenths of them appearing once. In germline, CDR1 is LGHDT, CDR2 YNNKEL (reference sequence). This CDR3 is 16 amino acids long. Between the trimmed V and J ends, which lost 1 base and 2 bases, there was a span of 15 bases. Whole-study results and caveats: Clonal diversity may have been underestimated, and the donors were mostly white British, with more females than males. Receipt of two AZD1222 doses was followed by a rise in Spike-specific TCR breadth and depth.

The specimen was peripheral blood, collected on day 0 of AZD1222 vaccination. The TCR sequence derives from an adult in good health. The chain joins TRBV3-1 (or the pseudogene TRBV3-2) to TRBJ2-7; tentatively, D is TRBD2 (5 bases). The CDR3 loop reads CASSQGGLGKTYEQYF. CDR3 coding DNA: TGTGCCAGCAGCCAAGGCGGGCTTGGCAAAACCTACGAGCAGTACTTC.